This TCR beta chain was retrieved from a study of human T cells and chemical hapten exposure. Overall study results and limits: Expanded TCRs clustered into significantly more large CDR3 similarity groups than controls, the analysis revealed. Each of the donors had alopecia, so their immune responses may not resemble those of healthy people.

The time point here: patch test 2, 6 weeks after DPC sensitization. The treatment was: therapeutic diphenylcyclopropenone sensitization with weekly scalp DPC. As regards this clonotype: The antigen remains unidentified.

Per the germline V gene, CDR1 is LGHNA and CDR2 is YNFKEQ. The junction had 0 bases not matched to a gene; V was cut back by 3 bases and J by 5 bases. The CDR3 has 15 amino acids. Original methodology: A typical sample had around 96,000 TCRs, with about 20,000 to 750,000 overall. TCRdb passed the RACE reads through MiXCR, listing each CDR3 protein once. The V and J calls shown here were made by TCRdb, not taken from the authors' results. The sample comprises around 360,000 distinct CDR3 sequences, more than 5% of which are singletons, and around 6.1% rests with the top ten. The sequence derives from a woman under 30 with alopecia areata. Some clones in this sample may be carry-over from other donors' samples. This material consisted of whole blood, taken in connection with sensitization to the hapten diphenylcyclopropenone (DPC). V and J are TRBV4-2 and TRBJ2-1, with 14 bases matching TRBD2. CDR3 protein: CASSQGLAGDNEQFF. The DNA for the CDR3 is TGTGCCAGCAGCCAGGGACTAGCGGGGGACAATGAGCAGTTCTTC.